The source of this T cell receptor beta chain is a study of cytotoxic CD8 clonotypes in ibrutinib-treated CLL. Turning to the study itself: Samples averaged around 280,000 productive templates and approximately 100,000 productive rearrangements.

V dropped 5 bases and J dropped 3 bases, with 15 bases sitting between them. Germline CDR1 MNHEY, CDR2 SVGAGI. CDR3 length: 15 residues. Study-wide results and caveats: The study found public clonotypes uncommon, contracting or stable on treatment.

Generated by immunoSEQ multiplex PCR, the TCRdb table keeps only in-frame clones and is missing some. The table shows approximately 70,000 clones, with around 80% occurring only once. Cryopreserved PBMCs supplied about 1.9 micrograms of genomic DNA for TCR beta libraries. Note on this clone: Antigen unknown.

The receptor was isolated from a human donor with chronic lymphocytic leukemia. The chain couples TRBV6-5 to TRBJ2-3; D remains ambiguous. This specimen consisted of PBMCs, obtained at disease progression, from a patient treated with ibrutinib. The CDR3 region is CASSLDPIETDTQYF. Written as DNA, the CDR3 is TGTGCCAGCAGTCTCGACCCAATCGAGACAGATACGCAGTATTTT.